A selection of T cell receptor beta chains follows, all from one sample in a study of cytomegalovirus exposure and HLA in healthy donors. Here immunoSEQ multiplex PCR was the method, and the copy in TCRdb shows in-frame clones only, minus some. The repertoire holds some 200,000 clones, with roughly 87% as singletons. The source material was PBMCs. These receptors all come from a girl less than two years old in good health and CMV-seronegative. Each CDR3 is given with its conserved first and last residue. A D gene is named only where the DNA matches it firmly. Part of the rows lack a size; the others show once, few, many or a class for expanded clones.

v_call: TRBV7-9
d_call: NA
j_call: TRBJ2-1
clone_size: NA
cdr3_nt: TGTGCCAGCAGCTTAGGACAATCCTACAATGAGCAGTTCTTC
cdr3_aa: CASSLGQSYNEQFF

v_call: TRBV30
d_call: NA
j_call: TRBJ1-4
clone_size: NA
cdr3_nt: TGTGCCTGGAATGGATTGGACAGCACTAATGAAAAACTGTTTTTT
cdr3_aa: CAWNGLDSTNEKLFF

v_call: TRBV12-5
d_call: NA
j_call: TRBJ2-7
clone_size: NA
cdr3_nt: TGTGCTAGTGGTTTGGTACGTGGCAATTCCTACGAGCAGTACTTC
cdr3_aa: CASGLVRGNSYEQYF

v_call: TRBV10-3
d_call: TRBD2
j_call: TRBJ2-1
clone_size: NA
cdr3_nt: TGTGCCATCAGTGTCGATCGTGGCGGGGGACGCTCCTACAATGAGCAGTTCTTC
cdr3_aa: CAISVDRGGGRSYNEQFF

v_call: TRBV15
d_call: TRBD1
j_call: TRBJ2-5
clone_size: once
cdr3_nt: TGTGCCACCAGCAGAGTGACAGGGCAAGAGACCCAGTACTTC
cdr3_aa: CATSRVTGQETQYF

v_call: TRBV5-6
d_call: NA
j_call: TRBJ2-5
clone_size: NA
cdr3_nt: TGTGCCAGCAGCTTGAGCGGGCCAGAGACCCAGTACTTC
cdr3_aa: CASSLSGPETQYF

v_call: TRBV10-3
d_call: NA
j_call: TRBJ1-1
clone_size: NA
cdr3_nt: TGTGCCATCAGTGAGTGGGATCAGGGGAACACTGAAGCTTTCTTT
cdr3_aa: CAISEWDQGNTEAFF

v_call: TRBV20-1
d_call: NA
j_call: TRBJ2-1
clone_size: NA
cdr3_nt: TGCAGTGATTCGGATGAGCAGTTCTTC
cdr3_aa: CSDSDEQFF

v_call: TRBV10-3
d_call: NA
j_call: TRBJ2-1
clone_size: NA
cdr3_nt: TGTGCCATCAGTGAGTCGGGCCAGAGCTCCTACAATGAGCAGTTCTTC
cdr3_aa: CAISESGQSSYNEQFF

v_call: TRBV18
d_call: NA
j_call: TRBJ1-4
clone_size: NA
cdr3_nt: TGTGCCAGCTCCCGCTCAGGGTCAACTAATGAAAAACTGTTTTTT
cdr3_aa: CASSRSGSTNEKLFF

v_call: TRBV29-1
d_call: TRBD2
j_call: TRBJ2-3
clone_size: NA
cdr3_nt: TGCAGCGTTAAACGGGGGGTTCCGACAGATACGCAGTATTTT
cdr3_aa: CSVKRGVPTDTQYF

v_call: TRBV5-4
d_call: NA
j_call: TRBJ2-7
clone_size: once
cdr3_nt: TGTGCCTTCGGCGGCGTTTACTACGAGCAGTACTTC
cdr3_aa: CAFGGVYYEQYF

v_call: TRBV2
d_call: TRBD1
j_call: TRBJ2-3
clone_size: NA
cdr3_nt: TGTGCCAGCAGTGGAGGGGACAGGGGGAAGAATACGCAGTATTTT
cdr3_aa: CASSGGDRGKNTQYF

v_call: TRBV15
d_call: NA
j_call: TRBJ2-5
clone_size: few
cdr3_nt: TGTGCCACCAGCAGGGAGTTGGGAGAGACCCAGTACTTC
cdr3_aa: CATSRELGETQYF

v_call: TRBV7-8
d_call: NA
j_call: TRBJ1-5
clone_size: NA
cdr3_nt: TGTGCCAGCAGCTTAGAAGGGGAGGGGATATATAGCAATCAGCCCCAGCATTTT
cdr3_aa: CASSLEGEGIYSNQPQHF

v_call: TRBV5-1
d_call: NA
j_call: TRBJ2-5
clone_size: NA
cdr3_nt: TGCGCCAGCAGCTCCAGCCGGGTCATTGGGGAGACCCAGTACTTC
cdr3_aa: CASSSSRVIGETQYF

v_call: TRBV10-3
d_call: TRBD1
j_call: TRBJ2-3
clone_size: NA
cdr3_nt: TGTGCCATCAGTGAGACGACAGGGGCAGATACGCAGTATTTT
cdr3_aa: CAISETTGADTQYF

v_call: TRBV6-5
d_call: NA
j_call: TRBJ1-1
clone_size: once
cdr3_nt: TGTGCCAGCAGTTACAGCCGGGGATCGAACACTGAAGCTTTCTTT
cdr3_aa: CASSYSRGSNTEAFF

v_call: TRBV7-9
d_call: NA
j_call: TRBJ1-3
clone_size: NA
cdr3_nt: TGTGCCAGCAGCTTGGCCTCTGGAAACACCATATATTTT
cdr3_aa: CASSLASGNTIYF

v_call: TRBV15
d_call: TRBD1
j_call: TRBJ2-1
clone_size: few
cdr3_nt: TGTGCCACCAGCAGAGACCTAGGAACAGGGGTATACAATGAGCAGTTCTTC
cdr3_aa: CATSRDLGTGVYNEQFF

v_call: TRBV29-1
d_call: TRBD2
j_call: TRBJ2-7
clone_size: NA
cdr3_nt: TGCAGCGTCGGCAGCGGGGAGACCTACGAGCAGTACTTC
cdr3_aa: CSVGSGETYEQYF

v_call: TRBV10-2
d_call: NA
j_call: TRBJ1-1
clone_size: NA
cdr3_nt: TGCGCCAGCTCTCGGGACGGACTATGGACTGAAGCTTTCTTT
cdr3_aa: CASSRDGLWTEAFF

v_call: TRBV6-1
d_call: NA
j_call: TRBJ1-4
clone_size: NA
cdr3_nt: TGTGCCAGCAGTGGGCAGGAGGGAGCTAATGAAAAACTGTTTTTT
cdr3_aa: CASSGQEGANEKLFF

v_call: TRBV7-2
d_call: TRBD2
j_call: TRBJ2-3
clone_size: NA
cdr3_nt: TGTGCCAGCAGCTTAGTCCTGGCTAGCGGGAGGGCGACAGATACGCAGTATTTT
cdr3_aa: CASSLVLASGRATDTQYF

v_call: TRBV6-1
d_call: TRBD1
j_call: TRBJ1-1
clone_size: NA
cdr3_nt: TGTGCCAGCAGAGACAGGGGAATGAACACTGAAGCTTTCTTT
cdr3_aa: CASRDRGMNTEAFF

v_call: TRBV7-6
d_call: TRBD2
j_call: TRBJ2-2
clone_size: NA
cdr3_nt: TGTGCCAGCTTCGCGACTAGCGGGGGTTTCGGGGAGCTGTTTTTT
cdr3_aa: CASFATSGGFGELFF

v_call: TRBV6-1
d_call: TRBD2
j_call: TRBJ2-2
clone_size: NA
cdr3_nt: TGTGCCAGCAGTGGGATAGCGGGGGTGAACACCGGGGAGCTGTTTTTT
cdr3_aa: CASSGIAGVNTGELFF

v_call: TRBV7-9
d_call: TRBD1
j_call: TRBJ1-6
clone_size: NA
cdr3_nt: TGTGCCAGCAGCTTAGATGGGACAGGGCAATCACCCCTCCACTTT
cdr3_aa: CASSLDGTGQSPLHF

v_call: TRBV7-8
d_call: TRBD1
j_call: TRBJ2-5
clone_size: NA
cdr3_nt: TGTGCCAGCAGCCCCCGGACAGGGGTCGTTGGGGAGCAGTACTTC
cdr3_aa: CASSPRTGVVGEQYF

v_call: TRBV27
d_call: TRBD2
j_call: TRBJ2-3
clone_size: NA
cdr3_nt: TGTGCCAGCAGTACCTATGCCCCTCTAGCGGGGTGGGTTACGCAGTATTTT
cdr3_aa: CASSTYAPLAGWVTQYF

v_call: TRBV11-2
d_call: NA
j_call: TRBJ2-7
clone_size: NA
cdr3_nt: TGTGCCAGCAGCTTAGGAGAGAGGGAACACGAGCAGTACTTC
cdr3_aa: CASSLGEREHEQYF

v_call: TRBV7-7
d_call: NA
j_call: TRBJ2-5
clone_size: NA
cdr3_nt: TGTGCCAGCAGCTTGACCCAGCTGGGGAGGGAGACCCAGTACTTC
cdr3_aa: CASSLTQLGRETQYF

v_call: TRBV13
d_call: TRBD2
j_call: TRBJ2-7
clone_size: few
cdr3_nt: TGTGCCAGCAGCTTAGTGGCGGCTAGCGGCTCCTACGAGCAGTACTTC
cdr3_aa: CASSLVAASGSYEQYF

v_call: TRBV30
d_call: NA
j_call: TRBJ1-2
clone_size: NA
cdr3_nt: TGTGCCTGGAGTGACCTCGCAGGAGGGTCCCTCTATGGCTACACCTTC
cdr3_aa: CAWSDLAGGSLYGYTF

v_call: TRBV12-1
d_call: NA
j_call: TRBJ2-7
clone_size: NA
cdr3_nt: TGTGCCAGCAGCTTTGCGCTTGACGCAGGGTTTACCTACGAGCAGTACTTC
cdr3_aa: CASSFALDAGFTYEQYF

v_call: TRBV10-3
d_call: TRBD2
j_call: TRBJ2-3
clone_size: NA
cdr3_nt: TGTGCCATCAGTGAGTCGCGGGAGGGAGGGACAGATACGCAGTATTTT
cdr3_aa: CAISESREGGTDTQYF

v_call: TRBV30
d_call: NA
j_call: TRBJ1-1
clone_size: NA
cdr3_nt: TGTGCCTGGAGCGCGATGGCAGGAATGAACACTGAAGCTTTCTTT
cdr3_aa: CAWSAMAGMNTEAFF

v_call: TRBV2
d_call: NA
j_call: TRBJ2-3
clone_size: NA
cdr3_nt: TGTGCCAGCAGCCCGATTGGTGGAGGGACAGATACGCAGTATTTT
cdr3_aa: CASSPIGGGTDTQYF

v_call: TRBV5-1
d_call: TRBD1
j_call: TRBJ2-5
clone_size: NA
cdr3_nt: TGCGCCAGCAGCTTGGACAGGGGTCAGACCCAGTACTTC
cdr3_aa: CASSLDRGQTQYF

v_call: TRBV6-6
d_call: NA
j_call: TRBJ1-5
clone_size: NA
cdr3_nt: TGTGCCAGCAGTCTCCCATCGGGTCGGCAGCCCCAGCATTTT
cdr3_aa: CASSLPSGRQPQHF

v_call: TRBV11-2
d_call: NA
j_call: TRBJ2-7
clone_size: few
cdr3_nt: TGTGCCAGCAGCTGGGATCTAGCGCCGAGCTCCTACGAGCAGTACTTC
cdr3_aa: CASSWDLAPSSYEQYF

v_call: TRBV5-6
d_call: TRBD1
j_call: TRBJ1-2
clone_size: NA
cdr3_nt: TGTGCCAGCAGATCTGCAGGGGGCAGTGGCTACACCTTC
cdr3_aa: CASRSAGGSGYTF

v_call: TRBV14
d_call: TRBD1
j_call: TRBJ2-6
clone_size: once
cdr3_nt: TGTGCCAGCAGCCAAGACTGGGGACAGGGATTCAACGGGGCCAACGTCCTGACTTTC
cdr3_aa: CASSQDWGQGFNGANVLTF

v_call: TRBV6-4
d_call: NA
j_call: TRBJ2-7
clone_size: NA
cdr3_nt: TGTGCCAGCAGTGATCAACTAGGCGACGAGCAGTACTTC
cdr3_aa: CASSDQLGDEQYF

v_call: TRBV14
d_call: TRBD1
j_call: TRBJ1-6
clone_size: NA
cdr3_nt: TGTGCCAGCAGCCAAGGGACAGGGGTTCATTCACCCCTCCACTTT
cdr3_aa: CASSQGTGVHSPLHF

v_call: TRBV9
d_call: TRBD1
j_call: TRBJ2-3
clone_size: NA
cdr3_nt: TGTGCCAGCAGCGTGGGACAGGGCACACCTAATACGCAGTATTTT
cdr3_aa: CASSVGQGTPNTQYF

v_call: TRBV11-2
d_call: NA
j_call: TRBJ1-5
clone_size: NA
cdr3_nt: TGTGCCAGCAGCCCAGTGGTTCAGTACAATCAGCCCCAGCATTTT
cdr3_aa: CASSPVVQYNQPQHF

v_call: TRBV7-9
d_call: TRBD2
j_call: TRBJ2-3
clone_size: NA
cdr3_nt: TGTGCCAGCAGCGCGCCGACTAGCGGGTACACAGATACGCAGTATTTT
cdr3_aa: CASSAPTSGYTDTQYF

v_call: TRBV16
d_call: NA
j_call: TRBJ2-3
clone_size: NA
cdr3_nt: TGTGCCAGCAGCCATGCGATAGCCGCGGGCACAGATACGCAGTATTTT
cdr3_aa: CASSHAIAAGTDTQYF

v_call: TRBV6-1
d_call: TRBD2
j_call: TRBJ2-1
clone_size: NA
cdr3_nt: TGTGCCAGCAGTGAACTAGCGGGAGGCTACAATGAGCAGTTCTTC
cdr3_aa: CASSELAGGYNEQFF

v_call: TRBV30
d_call: NA
j_call: TRBJ1-5
clone_size: NA
cdr3_nt: TGTGCCTGGAGTTCTGGGGCTGGAGGCAATCAGCCCCAGCATTTT
cdr3_aa: CAWSSGAGGNQPQHF

v_call: TRBV7-9
d_call: TRBD2
j_call: TRBJ2-5
clone_size: NA
cdr3_nt: TGTGCCAGCAGCTTAGTTAGCGGGGGCCCGATAGAGACCCAGTACTTC
cdr3_aa: CASSLVSGGPIETQYF

v_call: TRBV10-3
d_call: TRBD2
j_call: TRBJ2-5
clone_size: NA
cdr3_nt: TGTGCCATCAGGAGCGGGGCCCAAGAGACCCAGTACTTC
cdr3_aa: CAIRSGAQETQYF